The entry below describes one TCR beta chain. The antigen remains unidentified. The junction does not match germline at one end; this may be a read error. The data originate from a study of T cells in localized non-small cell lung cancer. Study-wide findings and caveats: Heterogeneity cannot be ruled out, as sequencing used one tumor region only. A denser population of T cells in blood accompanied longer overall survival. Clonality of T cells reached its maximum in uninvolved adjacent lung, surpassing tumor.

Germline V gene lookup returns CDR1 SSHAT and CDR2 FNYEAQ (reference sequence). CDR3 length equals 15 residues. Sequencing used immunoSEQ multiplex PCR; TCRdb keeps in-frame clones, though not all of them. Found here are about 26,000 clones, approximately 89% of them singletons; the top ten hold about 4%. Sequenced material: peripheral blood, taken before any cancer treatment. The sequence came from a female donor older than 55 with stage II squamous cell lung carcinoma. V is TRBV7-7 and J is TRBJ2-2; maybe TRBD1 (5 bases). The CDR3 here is CASSLKGKNTGELFF. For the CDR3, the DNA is TGTGCTAGCAGCCTAAAGGGGAAGAACACCGGGGAGCTGTTTTTT.